A single sample is the source of the 2 T cell receptor beta chains below, sequenced in a study of blood T cell repertoires in COVID-19. Method: immunoSEQ multiplex PCR; TCRdb's copy keeps in-frame clones and lacks some. The table includes 190,000 or so clones, about 85% detected once. Sample: PBMCs or T cells enriched from blood (not recorded which). Every receptor here comes from a woman between 25 and 40 years old who had recovered from COVID-19.

This clone showed up many times. V is TRBV15 and J is TRBJ1-4, with D hard to call. The CDR3 sequence is 13 residues long. Trimming took off 1 base at V and 8 bases at J, with 8 bases between the two ends. CDR1 is LNHNV, CDR2 YYDKDF, per germline (reference sequence). CDR3 amino acids: CATSRVHSEKLFF. CDR3 bases: TGTGCCACCAGCAGAGTCCACAGCGAAAAACTGTTTTTT. Complete variable domain (other parts from reference TRBV15 and TRBJ1-4): DAMVIQNPRYQVTQFGKPVTLSCSQTLNHNVMYWYQQKSSQAPKLLFHYYDKDFNNEADTPDNFQSRRPNTSFCFLDIRSPGLGDTAMYLCATSRVHSEKLFFGSGTQLSVL.

There are many counts of this clone. This chain connects TRBV5-1 to TRBJ1-2; D is possibly TRBD1 (5 bases). This CDR3 is built from 15 residues. The V and J ends lost 7 bases and 0 bases respectively, with 16 bases between them. Germline V gene lookup returns CDR1 SGHRS and CDR2 YFSETQ. The CDR3 here is CASGAGTSTNYGYTF. The CDR3 DNA follows: TGCGCCAGCGGGGCAGGGACTTCAACTAACTATGGCTACACCTTC.